These 22 T cell receptor beta chains were sequenced from one sample in a study of T cell responses to AZD1222 COVID-19 vaccine. The protocol was immunoSEQ multiplex PCR, while the TCRdb copy is restricted to in-frame clones and leaves out a portion. The sample lists around 120,000 clones; roughly 87% were seen once. Material: peripheral blood, obtained on day 0 of AZD1222 vaccination. These receptors all stem from an adult in good health.

This clone showed up just once. The V gene is TRBV6-5, the J gene TRBJ1-6; 9 bases fit TRBD1. V gave up 10 bases and J gave up 10 bases; unmatched junction bases: 14. The CDR3 runs 15 residues. The germline V gene has CDR1 MNHEY and CDR2 SVGAGI. DNA of the CDR3: TGTGCCACCCACCCGGGACAGGGTTGGGACTCACCCCTCCACTTT. Translated: CATHPGQGWDSPLHF.

The rearrangement links TRBV4-2 to TRBJ2-7; 9 bases agree with TRBD1. V shed 4 bases, J shed 5 bases, and the junction held 6 bases outside the gene matches. The CDR3 loop spans 14 amino acids. From germline, CDR1 is LGHNA and CDR2 YNFKEQ. CDR3 sequence reads: CASSPQGARNEQYF. Here the CDR3 DNA reads TGTGCCAGCAGCCCACAGGGGGCTCGGAACGAGCAGTACTTC.

The chain has TRBV9 and TRBJ1-3; 9 bases match TRBD1. Germline V lookup: CDR1 SGDLS, CDR2 YYNGEE. The CDR3 is made up of 15 amino acids. Germline trimming cut 4 bases from V and 4 bases from J; bases unmatched to any gene: 6. DNA for the CDR3: TGTGCCAGCAGCTCCCGGACAGGGGACGGAAACACCATATATTTT. Amino acid sequence: CASSSRTGDGNTIYF.

The rearrangement uses TRBV12-5 and TRBJ1-1; no clear D. The CDR3 consists of 13 residues. CDR1 is LGHNT and CDR2 is FRNRAP in the germline V gene. V dropped 7 bases and J dropped 11 bases, with 20 bases sitting between them. This chain's CDR3 is CASEPVGVGRAFF. The CDR3 DNA reads TGTGCTAGTGAACCCGTCGGGGTGGGAAGGGCTTTCTTT.

The V call is TRBV4-1, the J call TRBJ2-1; D is unclear. CDR3 size: 16 residues. V dropped 0 bases and J dropped 4 bases, with 13 bases sitting between them. CDR1 is MGHRA and CDR2 is YSYEKL in the germline V gene. Here the CDR3 DNA reads TGCGCCAGCAGCCAAGACGGCTCTGTTCGATACAATGAGCAGTTCTTC. Translating gives CASSQDGSVRYNEQFF.

The chain couples TRBV4-3 to TRBJ1-2; D remains unclear. The ends were cut back, 4 bases at V and 0 bases at J, with 6 bases in the middle. The CDR3 loop spans 13 amino acids. The germline CDR1 and CDR2 sequences are LGHNA and YSLEER. The CDR3 spells CASSLTTNYGYTF. CDR3 bases: TGCGCCAGCAGCCTCACCACTAACTATGGCTACACCTTC.

This chain uses TRBV3-1 (or the pseudogene TRBV3-2) with TRBJ1-4; D call uncertain. The V end was cut by 4 bases, the J end by 0 bases, with 9 bases between. The V gene's germline CDR1 is LGHDT and CDR2 YNNKEL (reference sequence). CDR3 length equals 15 residues. The CDR3 DNA reads as TGTGCCAGCAGCCGTCCATCTGCAACTAATGAAAAACTGTTTTTT. Amino acids: CASSRPSATNEKLFF.

The chain uses TRBV19 and TRBJ1-1, with unresolved D. The CDR3 length is 13 residues. Germline V gene lookup returns CDR1 LNHDA and CDR2 SQIVND (reference sequence). Between the trimmed V and J ends, which lost 3 bases and 0 bases, there was a span of 5 bases. CDR3 loop: CASSIWLNTEAFF. The DNA for the CDR3 is TGTGCCAGTAGTATCTGGCTGAACACTGAAGCTTTCTTT.

V and J are TRBV15 and TRBJ2-3, with D tentatively TRBD1 or TRBD2 (7 bases each). Germline V gene lookup returns CDR1 LNHNV and CDR2 YYDKDF (reference sequence). The CDR3 totals 15 residues. The ends were cut back, 6 bases at V and 2 bases at J, with 15 bases in the middle. In DNA form, the CDR3 reads TGTGCCACCAGGACAGGGCGGGGGCACACAGATACGCAGTATTTT. Translation gives CATRTGRGHTDTQYF.

The rearrangement uses TRBV12-3 or TRBV12-4 and TRBJ2-3, with D hard to call. The CDR3 length is 13 residues. V gave up 3 bases and J gave up 3 bases, with 7 bases separating them. The CDR3 coding sequence is TGTGCCAGCAGTTTTGCCACAACAGATACGCAGTATTTT. It yields the protein CASSFATTDTQYF.

The genes are TRBV19 and TRBJ2-2, with TRBD1 matching 8 bases. Per the germline V gene, CDR1 is LNHDA and CDR2 is SQIVND (reference sequence). This CDR3 has 15 residues. V lost 3 bases, J lost 8 bases, and 8 bases stayed unmatched. CDR3 sequence: CASSIRGQIQGELFF. DNA for the CDR3: TGTGCCAGTAGTATCAGGGGGCAGATTCAGGGGGAGCTGTTTTTT.

V gene TRBV18 combines with J gene TRBJ2-5, with 7 bases fitting TRBD2. Germline assignment: CDR1 KGHSH and CDR2 LQKENI. After removal of 3 bases from V and 5 bases from J, the junction contained 9 bases not matched to a gene. The CDR3 spans 15 residues. Written as DNA, the CDR3 is TGTGCCAGCTCACCGTCGGCGTACGGGAGGGAGACCCAGTACTTC. As protein: CASSPSAYGRETQYF.

V gene TRBV5-1 combines with J gene TRBJ1-4; D is possibly TRBD1 (5 bases). The germline V gene has CDR1 SGHRS and CDR2 YFSETQ. CDR3 length: 17 residues. V dropped 0 bases and J dropped 7 bases, with 19 bases sitting between them. The CDR3: CASSLEGPGRLREKLFF. CDR3 sequence (DNA): TGCGCCAGCAGCTTGGAGGGACCCGGGAGGCTCCGTGAAAAACTGTTTTTT. The variable domain in full, completed from reference TRBV5-1 and TRBJ1-4, reads KAGVTQTPRYLIKTRGQQVTLSCSPISGHRSVSWYQQTPGQGLQFLFEYFSETQRNKGNFPGRFSGRQFSNSRSEMNVSTLELGDSALYLCASSLEGPGRLREKLFFGSGTQLSVL.

V usage is TRBV3-1 (or the pseudogene TRBV3-2) and J usage is TRBJ1-2; D perhaps matches TRBD1 (6 bases). Germline loops: CDR1 LGHDT, CDR2 YNNKEL (reference sequence). Trimming took off 4 bases at V and 3 bases at J, with 12 bases between the two ends. The CDR3 length is 14 residues. The CDR3 here is CASSPLQGYYGYTF. CDR3 nucleotide sequence: TGTGCCAGCAGCCCTCTCCAGGGGTACTATGGCTACACCTTC.

The chain employs TRBV6-6 and TRBJ2-7; 9 positions match TRBD1. Germline-derived CDR1 and CDR2 are MNHNY and SVGAGI (reference sequence). The trim removed 5 bases at V and 1 base at J, leaving 9 bases unmatched. This CDR3 is 16 amino acids long. The CDR3 sequence is CASSPYRTGASYEQYF. In nucleotides, the CDR3 is TGTGCCAGCAGTCCCTATCGGACAGGGGCATCCTACGAGCAGTACTTC.

This chain uses TRBV27 with TRBJ1-6; 7 bases map to TRBD1. The CDR3 sequence is 15 residues long. With 5 bases clipped from V and 8 bases from J, the junction kept 9 bases outside the gene matches. Germline lookup yields CDR1 MNHEY and CDR2 SMNVEV (reference sequence). CDR3 region: CASSMDRRPYSPLHF. CDR3 nucleotide sequence: TGTGCCAGCAGTATGGACAGGCGACCTTATTCACCCCTCCACTTT.

The J gene is TRBJ1-1, the V gene TRBV11-2; D perhaps matches TRBD1 (6 bases). The germline V gene has CDR1 SGHAT and CDR2 FQNNGV. The V end was cut by 0 bases, the J end by 7 bases, with 15 bases between. The CDR3 sequence is 15 residues long. The CDR3 DNA reads as TGTGCCAGCAGCTTAGACAGGGGTGAGGGGCATGAAGCTTTCTTT. It yields the protein CASSLDRGEGHEAFF.

The V call is TRBV12-5, the J call TRBJ2-7; D unresolved. The germline V gene encodes CDR1 LGHNT and CDR2 FRNRAP. The CDR3 has 14 amino acids. V was cut by 1 base and J by 3 bases, with 10 bases left in between. CDR3 amino acids: CASGLASRGYEQYF. The CDR3 DNA reads TGTGCTAGTGGTTTGGCATCTAGAGGCTACGAGCAGTACTTC.

The chain uses TRBV12-5 and TRBJ2-7; D unresolved. The germline gives CDR1 LGHNT, CDR2 FRNRAP. V dropped 1 base and J dropped 4 bases, with 8 bases sitting between them. The CDR3 contains 13 residues. The CDR3 coding sequence is TGTGCTAGTGGTTTGGGCGAAGGTTACGAGCAGTACTTC. Translated: CASGLGEGYEQYF.

V is TRBV11-3 and J is TRBJ2-2; TRBD2 matches at 8 bases. After removal of 1 base from V and 0 bases from J, the junction contained 10 bases not matched to a gene. Germline V CDR1 and CDR2: SGHNT, YENEEA. There are 19 residues in the CDR3. DNA for the CDR3: TGTGCCAGCAGCTTAGGGGAATGGCGGGGGGCAGCGAACACCGGGGAGCTGTTTTTT. It translates to CASSLGEWRGAANTGELFF.

V is TRBV5-1 and J is TRBJ1-2; possibly TRBD1 for D (5 bases). The CDR3 spans 14 residues. Germline V lookup: CDR1 SGHRS, CDR2 YFSETQ. V lost 0 bases and J lost 5, with 11 bases in between. CDR3 DNA sequence: TGCGCCAGCAGCTTGGAGTTGGGGGAGTATGGCTACACCTTC. This sequence encodes CASSLELGEYGYTF.

V and J are TRBV5-4 and TRBJ1-1; no definite D call. Trimming stripped 4 bases from V and 2 bases from J, with 15 bases between. The CDR3 runs to 15 residues. Per the germline V gene, CDR1 is SGHNT and CDR2 is YYREEE (reference sequence). CDR3 bases: TGTGCCAGCAGCCCGTCGACACCCAGAAACACTGAAGCTTTCTTT. Translated: CASSPSTPRNTEAFF.